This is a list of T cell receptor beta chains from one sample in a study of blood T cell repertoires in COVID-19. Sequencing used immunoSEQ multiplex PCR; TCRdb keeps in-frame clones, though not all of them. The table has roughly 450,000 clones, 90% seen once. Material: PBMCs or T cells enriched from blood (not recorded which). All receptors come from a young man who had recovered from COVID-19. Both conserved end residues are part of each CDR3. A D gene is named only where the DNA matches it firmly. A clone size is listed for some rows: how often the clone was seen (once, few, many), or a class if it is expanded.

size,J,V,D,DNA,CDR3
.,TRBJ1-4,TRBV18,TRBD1,TGTGCCAGCTCACCACCGGGACAGGGTGGTGAAAAACTGTTTTTT,CASSPPGQGGEKLFF
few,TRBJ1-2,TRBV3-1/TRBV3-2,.,TGTGCCAGCAGCCAAGAAAGCTGGGGCTACACCTTC,CASSQESWGYTF
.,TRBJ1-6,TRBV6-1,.,TGTGCCAGCAGTGAAGTCCCTAGTAAGAATTCACCCCTCCACTTT,CASSEVPSKNSPLHF
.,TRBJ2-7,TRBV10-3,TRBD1,TGTGCCATCGGAGGGACAGGGAGTTCCTACGAGCAGTACTTC,CAIGGTGSSYEQYF
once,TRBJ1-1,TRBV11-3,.,TGTGCCAGCAGCTTAGATCGAGATGAAGCTTTCTTT,CASSLDRDEAFF
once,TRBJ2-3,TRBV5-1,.,TGCGCCAGCAGCTTGACGGGGGGCCCCGCAGATACGCAGTATTTT,CASSLTGGPADTQYF
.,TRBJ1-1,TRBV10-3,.,TGTGCCATCAGCCCGACAGCCATGAACACTGAAGCTTTCTTT,CAISPTAMNTEAFF
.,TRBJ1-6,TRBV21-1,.,TGTGCCAGCAGCAAAAGGGGCAGGGGGCTAGGTTCACCCCTCCACTTT,CASSKRGRGLGSPLHF
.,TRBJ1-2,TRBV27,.,TGTGCCAGCAGGCCCACAGGGATAGTCTATGGCTACACCTTC,CASRPTGIVYGYTF
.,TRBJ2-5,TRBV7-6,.,TGTGCCAGCAGCTTGAGTGTGGAAATAGGAGGGGAGACCCAGTACTTC,CASSLSVEIGGETQYF
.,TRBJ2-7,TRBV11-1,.,TGTGCCAGCAGCGGGAGTTACGAGCAGTACTTC,CASSGSYEQYF
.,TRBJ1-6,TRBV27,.,TGTGCCAGCAGTCCTACAACAGGGATTAATTCACCCCTCCACTTT,CASSPTTGINSPLHF
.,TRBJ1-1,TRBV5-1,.,TGCGCCAGCAGCTTGAGCCGGGTGGTGAGGAACACTGAAGCTTTCTTT,CASSLSRVVRNTEAFF
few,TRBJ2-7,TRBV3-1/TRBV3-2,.,TGTGCCAGCAGCCAAGAATGGGCCAGCCTCTACGAGCAGTACTTC,CASSQEWASLYEQYF
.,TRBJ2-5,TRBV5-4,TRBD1,TGTGCCAGCAGCGACGGGACAGGGGGGTTGGAGACCCAGTACTTC,CASSDGTGGLETQYF
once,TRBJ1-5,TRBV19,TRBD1,TGTGCCAGTAGCAGAGACAGGGTCGGGAATCAGCCCCAGCATTTT,CASSRDRVGNQPQHF
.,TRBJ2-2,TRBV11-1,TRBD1,TGTGCCAGCAGCTTTCCGGGACAGGGCGCCGGGGAGCTGTTTTTT,CASSFPGQGAGELFF
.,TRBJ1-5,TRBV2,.,TGTGCCAGCAGGGTGAGGGAGAGCAATCAGCCCCAGCATTTT,CASRVRESNQPQHF
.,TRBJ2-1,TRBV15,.,TGTGCCACCAGCAGCGGCGGGCCGAACCGTATGGCGCAGTTCTTC,CATSSGGPNRMAQFF
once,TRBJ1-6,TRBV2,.,TGTGCCAGCAGTGGGTTAGGCGGTGCCCTCCACTTT,CASSGLGGALHF
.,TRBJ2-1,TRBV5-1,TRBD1,TGCGCCAGCAGCTCCGGGACAGAATACAATGAGCAGTTCTTC,CASSSGTEYNEQFF
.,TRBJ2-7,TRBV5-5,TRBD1,TGTGCCAGCAGCTTAGGACAGGTCTCCTACGAGCAGTACTTC,CASSLGQVSYEQYF
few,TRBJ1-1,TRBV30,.,TGTGCCTGGAGTGCGGGGGTCGCAGCTTTCTTT,CAWSAGVAAFF
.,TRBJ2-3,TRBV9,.,TGTGCCAGCAGCGTGTCTCCCCCCACAGATACGCAGTATTTT,CASSVSPPTDTQYF
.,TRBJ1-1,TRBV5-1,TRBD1,TGCGCCAGCAGCTTTCGGTGGAGAGGGGGCGCCTCAGGGACGAACACTGAAGCTTTCTTT,CASSFRWRGGASGTNTEAFF
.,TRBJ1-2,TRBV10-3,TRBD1,TGTGCCATCAGTTTCGGACAGGGAGATGGCTATGGCTACACCTTC,CAISFGQGDGYGYTF
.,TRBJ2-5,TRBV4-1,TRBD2,TGCGCCAGCAGCCAAGTGGGACTAGCAGGGGAGACCCAGTACTTC,CASSQVGLAGETQYF
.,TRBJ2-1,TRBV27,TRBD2,TGTGCCAGCAGTTCGCTATATATCGGACTAGCAGAGGATAACAATGAGCAGTTCTTC,CASSSLYIGLAEDNNEQFF
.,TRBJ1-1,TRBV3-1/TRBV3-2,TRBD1,TGTGCCAGCAGCCTCTGGGACAGGGGCACTGAAGCTTTCTTT,CASSLWDRGTEAFF
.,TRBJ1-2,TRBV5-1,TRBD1,TGCGCCAGCAGCCCACCGGGACAGGCTTATGGCTACACCTTC,CASSPPGQAYGYTF
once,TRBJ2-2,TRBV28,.,TGTGCCAGCAGTTTAGAGCTAGCAGACGCGAACACCGGGGAGCTGTTTTTT,CASSLELADANTGELFF
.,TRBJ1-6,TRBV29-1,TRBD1,TGCAGCGCCGGGACAGAAGGCTCACCCCTCCACTTT,CSAGTEGSPLHF